The sequence of this T cell receptor beta chain was determined in a study of technical replicates of blood from a handful of donors. V gave up 4 bases and J gave up 0 bases, with 4 bases separating them. The CDR3 runs to 14 residues. Germline values: CDR1 SNHLY, CDR2 FYNNEI. Some clones are missing from TCRdb's copy, which holds only in-frame ones; the method was immunoSEQ multiplex PCR. This sample carries about 88,000 clones, about 94% of them seen once, and the ten largest clones take 0.25%. The sample consisted of T cells isolated from PBMCs. The receptor's source is a human donor in good health. This rearrangement joins TRBV2 to TRBJ2-6; D unclear. Written as DNA, the CDR3 is TGTGCCAGCAGTGTAAACTCTGGGGCCAACGTCCTGACTTTC. It yields the protein CASSVNSGANVLTF.